This T cell receptor beta chain was retrieved from a study of cytomegalovirus exposure and HLA in healthy donors. Points from the study as a whole: There were under 200 TCR beta chains listed as cytomegalovirus-associated. Across donors, most TCRs were seen rarely, yet some public ones were widespread.

Amplification used 60 Vbeta primers and 13 Jbeta primers. As originally analysed: There were 70 million to 95 million unique TCR beta chains by a later count, and approximately 10 million of them were shared. The data were produced by immunoSEQ multiplex PCR, yet TCRdb's version contains in-frame clones alone and is incomplete. V, J and clone size derive from that table, while D and trimming were established from the DNA sequence. This sample yields some 130,000 clones, of which 77% are seen a single time; around 2% belongs to the top ten. The donors comprised healthy bone marrow donors. The CDR3 is 15 residues long. V was clipped by 4 bases and J by 6 bases, with 18 bases between them. The germline V gene has CDR1 SGHTS and CDR2 YDEGEE. As concerns this clone: Its antigen is not known.

The rearrangement links TRBV5-8 to TRBJ2-3, with D tentatively TRBD1 (6 bases). Sequencing was performed on PBMCs. The clonotype was recovered from a man younger than 40 in good health and CMV-seronegative. CDR3 nucleotide sequence: TGTGCCAGCAGCACACAGGGAGCTCCCCCCGATACGCAGTATTTT. The encoded protein is CASSTQGAPPDTQYF.